This entry is about one TCR beta chain. Its antigen is currently unknown. Expressed TCRB transcripts were sequenced, since all the RNA that had been isolated was reverse transcribed. Clones were read by immunoSEQ multiplex PCR, and TCRdb kept only the in-frame ones, dropping some. The sample records about 370,000 clones, about 15% being singletons. The ends were cut back, 3 bases at V and 1 base at J, with 13 bases in the middle. The germline V gene encodes CDR1 SGDLS and CDR2 YYNGEE. There are 15 residues in the CDR3. This record comes from a study of beta chain features in type 1 diabetes. Study outcomes and limitations: VDJ junctions in type 1 diabetes patients carried more deletions and fewer insertions. Any HLA-type effect on TCRB rearrangement remained unresolved here. Possibly, sequencing cDNA over-represented cells that had high TCR expression levels.

Cell sorting via CD45RO/CCR7/CD25/CD127/CD95/CD27 was performed to obtain CD4+ naive, central memory, regulatory and stem cell-like memory cells. This chain links TRBV9 with TRBJ1-1; tentatively, D is TRBD1 (6 bases). This TCR derives from a woman aged 18-30 years in good health. The sequencing input was naive CD4+ T cells from blood. The CDR3 DNA reads TGTGCCAGCAGCGGCCTTACAGGGCCGAACACTGAAGCTTTCTTT. Protein sequence: CASSGLTGPNTEAFF.